Detailed here is one TCR beta chain. The data derive from a study of shared clonotypes between healthy human individuals. Assay used: immunoSEQ multiplex PCR; TCRdb lists only in-frame clones, some missing. The sample gives fewer than 3 million clones, approximately 90% of which show up once; 0.37% is in the top ten. The germline gives CDR1 MNHEY, CDR2 SVGAGI. Deletions cut 2 bases from V and 4 bases from J, with 14 bases between. This CDR3 comprises 15 residues. The sequence derives from a man aged 18 to 29 in good health. Some clones in this sample may be carry-over from other donors' samples. The chain joins TRBV6-5 to TRBJ1-1; a weak D match, TRBD1 (6 bases). Sequencing was done on a sample of naive CD4+ T cells from PBMCs. Documented subset: CD45RA+ positively selected. Here the CDR3 reads CASSYLGRGATEAFF. In nucleotides, the CDR3 is TGTGCCAGCAGTTACCTGGGCAGGGGCGCCACTGAAGCTTTCTTT.